Listed here is a single T cell receptor (beta chain). Antigen unknown. The germline gives CDR1 SGHVS, CDR2 FQNEAQ. The CDR3 totals 14 residues. V lost 1 base to trimming and J lost 1 base, with 8 bases between them. The authors reverse transcribed all of the isolated RNA, so sequencing captured expressed TCRB transcripts. Sequencing used immunoSEQ multiplex PCR; TCRdb keeps in-frame clones, though not all of them. Seen here are approximately 27,000 clones, around half observed once, and the top ten hold roughly 0.29%. Central memory, naive, regulatory and stem cell-like memory CD4+ cells were sorted by CD45RO/CCR7/CD25/CD127/CD95/CD27. Populations obtained by sorting all exceeded 98% purity. This entry belongs to a study of beta chain features in type 1 diabetes. Notes on the study in general: Among patients with Type 1 diabetes, TCRB CDR3s were moderately but significantly shorter in every one of the four CD4+ subsets.

The chain couples TRBV7-8 to TRBJ2-7; a weak D match, TRBD1 (5 bases). The sequence came from a man aged 25 to 40 with type 1 diabetes. Sequencing was performed on stem cell memory CD4+ T cells from blood. CDR3 amino acids: CASSLVTGSYEQYF. Here the CDR3 DNA reads TGTGCCAGCAGCTTAGTTACAGGTTCCTACGAGCAGTACTTC.